Presented here are 30 T cell receptor beta chains from one specimen sequenced in a study of T-cell memory formation after mild COVID-19. Via MiXCR, TCRdb re-called the 5' RACE reads, giving one row per CDR3 protein. The table shows 120,000 to 150,000 distinct CDR3 sequences, with approximately 6% occurring only once. The sample was PBMCs or a T cell subset sorted from them (not recorded which). The receptors shown here come from an adult woman who had mild COVID-19 (a few samples of this study predate the infection). Cell type and time point are not known.

This clonotype has ten or more counts. This chain joins TRBV12-3 or TRBV12-4 and TRBJ2-3; 12 positions agree with TRBD2. Trimming took 7 bases from V and 3 from J; bases not matched to a gene: 11. This CDR3 region has 17 residues. DNA of the CDR3: TGTGCCAGCAACCTCTTGACCGGGACTAGCGGGACAGATACGCAGTATTTT. It yields the protein CASNLLTGTSGTDTQYF.

This clonotype was seen at least ten times. The chain has TRBV20-1 and TRBJ1-1, with D uncertain. The germline V gene encodes CDR1 DFQATT and CDR2 SNEGSKA (reference sequence). This CDR3 has 15 residues. V lost 5 bases to trimming and J lost 6 bases, with 22 bases between them. The CDR3 nucleotides read TGCAGTGCTTGCCCGGGCCGCCTTAGTATCTCTGAAGCTTTCTTT. It yields the protein CSACPGRLSISEAFF.

This clonotype was counted a few times. This rearrangement joins TRBV20-1 to TRBJ2-7, with 11 positions matching TRBD2. The CDR3 runs to 15 residues. The trim removed 0 bases at V and 3 bases at J, leaving 4 bases unmatched. From germline, CDR1 is DFQATT and CDR2 SNEGSKA (reference sequence). CDR3 DNA sequence: TGCAGTGCTAGAGACCCGGGACTAGCGGTCTACGAGCAGTACTTC. Translated, it gives CSARDPGLAVYEQYF.

This clonotype was counted ten times or more. V is TRBV5-6 and J is TRBJ1-1; 8 bases fit TRBD1. The CDR3 length is 15 residues. Germline V lookup: CDR1 SGHDT, CDR2 YYEEEE. V shed 1 base, J shed 4 bases, and the junction held 6 bases outside the gene matches. Here the CDR3 reads CASSLPGRGLTEAFF. CDR3 sequence (DNA): TGTGCCAGCAGCTTGCCTGGCAGGGGGCTCACTGAAGCTTTCTTT. Complete variable domain (other parts from reference TRBV5-6 and TRBJ1-1): DAGVTQSPTHLIKTRGQQVTLRCSPKSGHDTVSWYQQALGQGPQFIFQYYEEEERQRGNFPDRFSGHQFPNYSSELNVNALLLGDSALYLCASSLPGRGLTEAFFGQGTRLTVV.

This clonotype was recorded a few times. The rearrangement joins TRBV12-3 or TRBV12-4 to TRBJ1-2, with D perhaps TRBD1 (6 bases). V was pared by 3 bases and J by 7 bases, with 12 bases between. The CDR3 totals 13 residues. The CDR3 nucleotides are TGTGCCAGCAGTTTTGGTCAGGGGCTTGGCTACACCTTC. Its translation: CASSFGQGLGYTF.

This clonotype has a handful of counts. The chain employs TRBV30 and TRBJ1-1; D is ambiguous. Per germline, CDR1 GTSNPN and CDR2 SVGIG (reference sequence). The V end was cut by 1 base, the J end by 8 bases, with 5 bases between. The length of the CDR3 is 10 residues. The chain's CDR3 is CAWSEREAFF. The CDR3 region has the DNA TGTGCCTGGAGTGAACGCGAAGCTTTCTTT.

This clonotype came up a few times. The V call is TRBV5-1, the J call TRBJ2-1, with 7 bases lining up with TRBD1. V gave up 0 bases and J gave up 6 bases; unmatched junction bases: 6. The CDR3 contains 15 residues. Germline V CDR1 and CDR2: SGHRS, YFSETQ. The CDR3 nucleotides read TGCGCCAGCAGCTTGGACAGGGGTGTTACCAATGAGCAGTTCTTC. Its translation: CASSLDRGVTNEQFF.

This clonotype was observed at least ten times. The CDR3 reads CSVVDSRELFF. In nucleotides, the CDR3 is TGCAGCGTTGTGGACTCCCGGGAGCTGTTTTTT. V usage is TRBV29-1 and J usage is TRBJ2-2; TRBD2 might be the D (5 bases). Germline V gives CDR1 SQVTM, CDR2 ANQGSEA. Trimming pared 4 bases from V and 9 bases from J, leaving 9 bases between. The CDR3 is 11 residues long.

This chain connects TRBV15 to TRBJ2-1; D is undetermined. Germline loops: CDR1 LNHNV, CDR2 YYDKDF (reference sequence). The CDR3 contains 13 residues. Trimming pared 1 base from V and 9 bases from J, leaving 10 bases between. This chain's CDR3 is CATSRGSKGEQFF. In DNA, the CDR3 is TGTGCCACCAGCAGAGGGTCCAAGGGTGAGCAGTTCTTC.

This clonotype was recorded many times. The chain recombines TRBV20-1 with TRBJ2-7, with TRBD2 identical over 14 bases. The CDR3 loop spans 16 amino acids. Germline lookup yields CDR1 DFQATT and CDR2 SNEGSKA (reference sequence). The V gene end was trimmed by 6 bases and the J gene end by 1 base; junction bases not matched to a gene: 8. CDR3 loop: CSAPTSGRVGSYEQYF. The CDR3 DNA reads as TGCAGTGCCCCGACTAGCGGGAGGGTGGGGTCCTACGAGCAGTACTTC.

This chain connects TRBV7-2 to TRBJ2-5; the match to TRBD2 covers 10 bases. This CDR3 comprises 15 residues. V trimming: 3 bases; J trimming: 1 base; junction bases outside the gene matches: 2. CDR1 and CDR2 (germline): SGHTA, FQGNSA. The CDR3 DNA reads as TGTGCCAGCAGCTTTGTAGCGGGGGGCCAAGAGACCCAGTACTTC. Its translation is CASSFVAGGQETQYF.

The chain joins TRBV9 to TRBJ2-7, with 9 bases fitting TRBD1. The V gene end was trimmed by 6 bases and the J gene end by 4 bases; junction bases not matched to a gene: 8. The length of the CDR3 is 14 residues. The germline CDR1 and CDR2 sequences are SGDLS and YYNGEE. The DNA for the CDR3 is TGTGCCAGCAATAGCGGACAGGGGTCATACGAGCAGTACTTC. This codes for CASNSGQGSYEQYF.

This clonotype was detected ten times or more. The chain couples TRBV12-3 or TRBV12-4 to TRBJ2-1; 12 nucleotides line up with TRBD1. V was clipped by 6 bases and J by 8 bases; unmatched bases: 8. This CDR3 is built from 15 residues. The CDR3 is CASSESGTGGDEQFF. CDR3 sequence (DNA): TGTGCCAGCAGCGAGTCCGGGACAGGGGGCGATGAGCAGTTCTTC.

There are a few counts of this clonotype. The chain has TRBV5-1 and TRBJ1-1, with TRBD1 as a possible D gene (5 bases). The CDR3 consists of 16 residues. CDR1 is SGHRS and CDR2 is YFSETQ in the germline V gene. V lost 4 bases, J lost 0 bases, and 16 bases lay in between. This chain's CDR3 is CASSVEGGTVNTEAFF. The CDR3 bases are TGCGCCAGCAGCGTGGAGGGAGGGACGGTGAACACTGAAGCTTTCTTT.

This clonotype was picked up a small number of times. The chain carries TRBV15 and TRBJ1-3, with D uncertain. V was shortened by 4 bases and J by 2 bases, with 9 bases between the two germline ends. The length of the CDR3 is 14 residues. Germline lookup yields CDR1 LNHNV and CDR2 YYDKDF (reference sequence). The DNA for the CDR3 is TGTGCCACCAGCATGATGGAGGCTGGAAACACCATATATTTT. Its protein is CATSMMEAGNTIYF.

This clonotype has a handful of counts. The V call is TRBV7-9, the J call TRBJ1-2; TRBD1 agrees at 9 bases. With V trimmed by 5 bases and J by 8 bases, 12 bases remained unmatched. Germline V CDR1 and CDR2: SEHNR, FQNEAQ (reference sequence). The CDR3 length is 15 residues. This CDR3 is CASSPSGQGFSGYTF. The DNA for the CDR3 is TGTGCCAGCAGCCCTTCGGGACAGGGTTTCAGCGGCTACACCTTC.

This clonotype was observed at least ten times. J is TRBJ2-2 and V is TRBV20-1, with a weak D call TRBD2 (5 bases). The CDR3 runs 14 residues. Germline CDR1 reads DFQATT; CDR2 reads SNEGSKA (reference sequence). V lost 0 bases and J 4 bases, leaving 9 bases between the germline ends. The CDR3 DNA follows: TGCAGTGCTAGAGAGCCGGGAACCACCGGGGAGCTGTTTTTT. It specifies CSAREPGTTGELFF.

This sequence joins TRBV7-2 and TRBJ2-2; D perhaps matches TRBD2 (6 bases). The germline CDR1 and CDR2 sequences are SGHTA and FQGNSA. CDR3 length equals 15 residues. V lost 5 bases, J lost 4 bases, and 14 bases lay in between. CDR3 amino acids: CASSLQRRGTGELFF. In DNA form, the CDR3 reads TGTGCCAGCAGCCTCCAGCGGAGGGGCACCGGGGAGCTGTTTTTT.

This clonotype was counted many times. The rearrangement uses TRBV4-2 and TRBJ2-5, with D tentatively TRBD2 (7 bases). The CDR3 loop spans 14 amino acids. CDR1 LGHNA and CDR2 YNFKEQ come from the germline V gene. The V and J ends lost 4 bases and 5 bases respectively, with 14 bases between them. The CDR3 loop reads CASSLRTRGETQYF. The DNA of the CDR3 is TGTGCCAGCAGCCTGCGGACTAGGGGGGAGACCCAGTACTTC.

In its sample, this clonotype was seen a few times. Here the CDR3 reads CASSLGLAVNTGELFF. The DNA for the CDR3 is TGTGCCAGCAGCTTGGGACTAGCCGTGAACACCGGGGAGCTGTTTTTT. The chain combines TRBV5-4 with TRBJ2-2; 7 bases agree with TRBD2. Germline CDR1 SGHNT, CDR2 YYREEE (reference sequence). J gave up 1 base and V 0 bases, and 3 bases lay outside the gene matches. CDR3 length: 16 residues.

This clonotype was seen repeatedly, ten times or more. V usage is TRBV27 and J usage is TRBJ2-5, with D perhaps matching TRBD1 (6 bases). Germline-derived CDR1 and CDR2 are MNHEY and SMNVEV (reference sequence). Trimming pared 4 bases from V and 5 bases from J, leaving 17 bases between. This CDR3 region has 15 residues. The CDR3, as DNA: TGTGCCAGCAGTTCGGGACAAGGCGAAGGGGAGACCCAGTACTTC. It codes for CASSSGQGEGETQYF.

This clonotype has just a few counts. V and J are TRBV6-6 and TRBJ2-2; 9 bases are shared with TRBD1. Germline V CDR1 and CDR2: MNHNY, SVGAGI (reference sequence). CDR3 length: 18 amino acids. The trim removed 6 bases at V and 2 bases at J, leaving 13 bases unmatched. CDR3 bases: TGTGCCAGCAGACATCCCAGAGCAACAGGGGGCAACACCGGGGAGCTGTTTTTT. Protein: CASRHPRATGGNTGELFF.

The rearrangement links TRBV19 to TRBJ1-5, with D possibly TRBD1 on 5 matching bases. The CDR3 is made up of 15 amino acids. Per germline, CDR1 LNHDA and CDR2 SQIVND (reference sequence). Trimming removed 10 bases at V and 6 bases at J, with 22 bases between. CDR3 in amino acids: CATQSGGRVRQPQHF. DNA of the CDR3: TGTGCCACCCAAAGTGGGGGTAGGGTTCGTCAGCCCCAGCATTTT.

This clonotype was recorded many times. The chain employs TRBV5-1 and TRBJ2-3; perhaps D is TRBD1 or TRBD2 (5 bases each). The CDR3 length is 15 residues. CDR1 SGHRS and CDR2 YFSETQ come from the germline V gene. V dropped 4 bases and J dropped 4 bases, with 16 bases sitting between them. In DNA, the CDR3 is TGCGCCAGCAGCCCATGGGACGGAACAGCAGATACGCAGTATTTT. This encodes CASSPWDGTADTQYF.

This clonotype was detected many times. The rearrangement links TRBV29-1 to TRBJ2-7; D is undetermined. The length of the CDR3 is 10 residues. V lost 7 bases and J lost 5, with 9 bases in between. Germline assignment: CDR1 SQVTM and CDR2 ANQGSEA. For the CDR3, the DNA is TGCAGCGCTCCGACCCACGAGCAGTACTTC. Residues: CSAPTHEQYF.

This clonotype was seen a handful of times. The chain couples TRBV7-9 to TRBJ1-1, with D possibly being TRBD1 (5 bases). The CDR3 sequence is 14 residues long. The germline V gene has CDR1 SEHNR and CDR2 FQNEAQ (reference sequence). With 6 bases removed from V and 4 bases from J, the gap between germline ends came to 15 bases. The CDR3 protein is CASRFDTGGTEAFF. CDR3 sequence (DNA): TGTGCCAGCAGATTTGACACCGGGGGCACTGAAGCTTTCTTT.

This clonotype was picked up many times. The chain joins TRBV7-9 to TRBJ2-7; no reliable D call. The CDR3 loop spans 15 amino acids. The V and J ends lost 0 bases and 2 bases respectively, with 11 bases between them. Germline lookup yields CDR1 SEHNR and CDR2 FQNEAQ (reference sequence). CDR3 in amino acids: CASSLAGTATYEQYF. The CDR3 DNA reads TGTGCCAGCAGCTTAGCGGGTACGGCTACCTACGAGCAGTACTTC.

This clonotype was picked up a small number of times. This chain links TRBV12-3 or TRBV12-4 with TRBJ1-1; D gene uncertain. The ends were cut back, 3 bases at V and 11 bases at J, with 13 bases in the middle. The CDR3 loop spans 12 amino acids. CDR3 sequence: CASSFGKGMAFF. The CDR3 DNA reads TGTGCCAGCAGTTTCGGTAAAGGGATGGCTTTCTTT.

This clonotype was observed a few times. The rearrangement uses TRBV7-6 and TRBJ1-1; 7 positions match TRBD1. Unmatched junction bases numbered 7, after V lost 4 bases and J lost 8 bases. Germline lookup yields CDR1 SGHVS and CDR2 FNYEAQ. The CDR3 sequence is 13 residues long. CDR3 nucleotide sequence: TGTGCCAGCAGCTCTCGCCAGGACAGGGAAGCTTTCTTT. Its translation is CASSSRQDREAFF.

In this sample, this clonotype turned up many times. The CDR3 sequence is CSARERTGGYYEQYF. In DNA, the CDR3 is TGCAGTGCTAGAGAAAGGACAGGGGGATACTACGAGCAGTACTTC. The chain uses TRBV20-1 and TRBJ2-7; 10 bases are a match to TRBD1. There are 15 residues in the CDR3. Trimming took 0 bases from V and 3 from J; bases not matched to a gene: 5. The germline V gene encodes CDR1 DFQATT and CDR2 SNEGSKA (reference sequence).